Shown below are 6 T cell receptor beta chains from a single sample sequenced in a study of blood T cell repertoires in COVID-19. Libraries were prepared by immunoSEQ multiplex PCR; TCRdb keeps only in-frame clonotypes and omits some of them. This sample has about 200,000 clones; around 86% occur once, and the top ten carry roughly 4.2%. Sequencing was done on a sample of peripheral blood. These receptors were obtained from a man aged 50-60 years with acute or convalescent COVID-19.

This rearrangement joins TRBV5-6 to TRBJ1-2; unclear D gene. CDR1 SGHDT and CDR2 YYEEEE come from the germline V gene. V dropped 0 bases and J dropped 1 base, with 10 bases sitting between them. The CDR3 loop spans 15 amino acids. CDR3 sequence (DNA): TGTGCCAGCAGCTTGGTACAGCAATTTAACTATGGCTACACCTTC. Its protein is CASSLVQQFNYGYTF.

The rearrangement links TRBV6-2 or TRBV6-3 to TRBJ2-5; TRBD1 matches at 10 bases. Losses at the gene ends were 2 bases for V and 3 bases for J; bases not matched to a gene: 9. This CDR3 region has 17 residues. In germline, CDR1 is MNHEY, CDR2 SVGEGT. The CDR3 bases are TGTGCCAGCAGTTACCGGAGCGGGACAGGGGTGGAAGAGACCCAGTACTTC. This sequence encodes CASSYRSGTGVEETQYF.

This clone was detected a few times. V gene TRBV7-2 combines with J gene TRBJ1-2, with 8 bases that match TRBD1. The V gene end was trimmed by 4 bases and the J gene end by 8 bases; junction bases not matched to a gene: 15. The CDR3 loop spans 16 amino acids. Germline CDR1 and CDR2: SGHTA and FQGNSA. The CDR3 loop reads CASSSRGTGNPRGYTF. CDR3 DNA sequence: TGTGCCAGCAGCTCTCGAGGGACAGGCAATCCCCGGGGCTACACCTTC.

The chain recombines TRBV2 with TRBJ1-3; possibly TRBD1 for D (6 bases). Trimming stripped 3 bases from V and 8 bases from J, with 17 bases between. Per germline, CDR1 SNHLY and CDR2 FYNNEI. The CDR3 is 15 residues long. The CDR3 bases are TGTGCCAGCAGTGATGGGGGCTCCGGGTCGTACACCATATATTTT. Amino acid sequence: CASSDGGSGSYTIYF.

The chain employs TRBV11-2 and TRBJ1-6, with 7 nucleotides matching TRBD1. Germline values: CDR1 SGHAT, CDR2 FQNNGV. V lost 8 bases to trimming and J lost 7 bases; unmatched junction nucleotides: 8. The CDR3 consists of 14 residues. The CDR3 DNA reads TGTGCCAGCTCGGGGGACAGCCAAAATTCACCCCTCCACTTT. Protein: CASSGDSQNSPLHF.

The chain combines TRBV6-5 with TRBJ2-5; tentative D call: TRBD2 (5 bases). CDR3 size: 15 residues. From germline, CDR1 is MNHEY and CDR2 SVGAGI. Between the trimmed V and J ends, which lost 6 bases and 5 bases, there was a span of 19 bases. Here the CDR3 DNA reads TGTGCCAGCAGGGATTACGGGGAGCCGACGGAGACCCAGTACTTC. Translation gives CASRDYGEPTETQYF.